The 17 T cell receptor beta chains below come from one sample, sequenced in a study of T-cell reconstitution after alpha-beta-depleted transplantation in children. Unique molecular identifiers were used to barcode this TCRbeta library. TCRdb redid the calling of the PCR reads with MiXCR, one entry per CDR3 protein. The table has 780,000 or so distinct CDR3 sequences, roughly 15% seen once. The specimen was PBMCs, mostly from graft donor cells, collected 360 days after TCRalphabeta/CD19-depleted stem cell transplant. The receptors here all came from a male patient under 18 who had a stem cell transplant for acute lymphoblastic leukemia, so the T cells may come from the graft donor.

This clonotype was recorded at least ten times. The chain joins TRBV11-2 to TRBJ1-1, with unresolved D. This CDR3 has 14 amino acids. Germline loops: CDR1 SGHAT, CDR2 FQNNGV. V lost 2 bases to trimming and J lost 1 base, with 8 bases between them. DNA for the CDR3: TGTGCCAGCAGCTTAAGCCGGGCGAACACTGAAGCTTTCTTT. Residues: CASSLSRANTEAFF.

A few counts support this clonotype. V usage is TRBV28 and J usage is TRBJ1-3; D remains ambiguous. There are 15 residues in the CDR3. In germline, CDR1 is MDHEN, CDR2 SYDVKM. V lost 6 bases and J lost 2, with 14 bases in between. The CDR3 here is CASSPRSITGNTIYF. The CDR3 DNA sequence: TGTGCCAGCAGCCCCCGCTCTATTACTGGAAACACCATATATTTT.

This clonotype was seen a handful of times. The chain employs TRBV7-6 and TRBJ1-4; a weak D match, TRBD1 (6 bases). CDR1 and CDR2 from the germline V gene are SGHVS and FNYEAQ. The CDR3 runs 15 residues. Trimming removed 5 bases at V and 0 bases at J, with 10 bases between. The CDR3 region has the DNA TGTGCCAGCAGCCTCAACAGGGCAACTAATGAAAAACTGTTTTTT. Translated: CASSLNRATNEKLFF.

The rearrangement uses TRBV29-1 and TRBJ2-7, with D perhaps assigned TRBD1 or TRBD2 (6 bases each). Trimming stripped 4 bases from V and 2 bases from J, with 15 bases between. This CDR3 comprises 14 residues. From germline, CDR1 is SQVTM and CDR2 ANQGSEA. CDR3 region: CSVVDRGLAYEQYF. DNA of the CDR3: TGCAGCGTTGTCGATCGGGGGCTAGCCTACGAGCAGTACTTC.

The chain couples TRBV10-2 to TRBJ2-7, with 11 bases lining up with TRBD2. This CDR3 comprises 15 residues. Looked up from germline, CDR1 is WSHSY and CDR2 is SAAADI. J lost 3 bases, V lost 7 bases, and 8 bases had no gene match. CDR3 sequence: CASISLAGGSYEQYF. Here the CDR3 DNA reads TGCGCCAGCATATCTCTAGCGGGAGGTAGCTACGAGCAGTACTTC.

This clonotype was seen a few times. V is TRBV4-1 and J is TRBJ2-6; D ambiguous. CDR3 length equals 18 residues. Per the germline V gene, CDR1 is MGHRA and CDR2 is YSYEKL. The V and J ends lost 0 bases and 2 bases respectively, with 14 bases between them. This chain's CDR3 is CASSQEGPVVAGANVLTF. The CDR3 DNA sequence: TGCGCCAGCAGCCAAGAAGGACCAGTGGTGGCTGGGGCCAACGTCCTGACTTTC.

The chain is built from TRBV6-4 and TRBJ1-6; weak D call: TRBD1 (5 bases). Trimming stripped 1 base from V and 13 bases from J, with 23 bases between. This CDR3 is 17 amino acids long. Germline lookup yields CDR1 MRHNA and CDR2 SNTAGT. The CDR3 region is CASSDLQQATLMIPLHF. As DNA, the CDR3 is TGTGCCAGCAGTGACTTACAACAGGCGACTCTAATGATTCCCCTCCACTTT.

The chain couples TRBV11-2 to TRBJ2-1, with TRBD2 identical over 14 bases. Trimming at V came to 5 bases and at J to 8 bases, leaving 8 bases not matched to a gene. The CDR3 extends over 16 amino acids. Germline V gives CDR1 SGHAT, CDR2 FQNNGV. CDR3 DNA sequence: TGTGCCAGCAGCGGACTAGCGGGAGGCCCACGTCATGAGCAGTTCTTC. Translating it yields CASSGLAGGPRHEQFF.

This chain uses TRBV9 with TRBJ2-2; the match to TRBD2 covers 16 bases. From germline, CDR1 is SGDLS and CDR2 YYNGEE. V gave up 1 base and J gave up 4 bases; unmatched junction bases: 7. This CDR3 has 19 residues. This CDR3 is CASSVRSGLAGGSTGELFF. The CDR3 region has the DNA TGTGCCAGCAGCGTAAGGTCGGGACTAGCGGGAGGGAGCACCGGGGAGCTGTTTTTT.

The genes are TRBV27 and TRBJ2-7, with D tentatively TRBD1 (6 bases). Trimming took 4 bases from V and 2 from J, leaving 15 bases between them. The length of the CDR3 is 15 residues. The germline V gene has CDR1 MNHEY and CDR2 SMNVEV (reference sequence). The CDR3 protein is CASSSTGWVTYEQYF. CDR3 coding DNA: TGTGCCAGCAGTTCTACAGGGTGGGTGACCTACGAGCAGTACTTC.

The V and J genes are TRBV10-3 and TRBJ2-3, with 10 nucleotides matching TRBD2. The CDR3 extends over 15 amino acids. Germline V CDR1 and CDR2: ENHRY, SYGVKD. The ends lost 11 bases at V and 0 bases at J; junction bases unmatched: 8. The CDR3 is CASAGGARSTDTQYF. In nucleotides, the CDR3 is TGTGCCTCAGCGGGAGGGGCACGAAGCACAGATACGCAGTATTTT.

This clonotype came up a few times. V usage is TRBV20-1 and J usage is TRBJ2-2, with 8 bases lining up with TRBD1. Trimming took 2 bases from V and 6 from J; bases not matched to a gene: 2. There are 13 residues in the CDR3. Germline CDR1 DFQATT, CDR2 SNEGSKA (reference sequence). This chain's CDR3 is CSARSQGAGELFF. In nucleotides, the CDR3 is TGCAGTGCTAGATCACAGGGGGCCGGGGAGCTGTTTTTT.

This clonotype was seen a handful of times. The chain has TRBV6-5 and TRBJ2-7, with 8 bases aligning to TRBD1. This CDR3 contains 16 residues. Germline V gene data show CDR1 as MNHEY and CDR2 as SVGAGI. V shed 0 bases, J shed 2 bases, and the junction held 6 bases outside the gene matches. The CDR3 protein is CASSYSTQGATYEQYF. In nucleotides, the CDR3 is TGTGCCAGCAGTTACTCGACCCAGGGGGCCACCTACGAGCAGTACTTC.

Many counts were recorded for this clonotype. This rearrangement joins TRBV4-1 to TRBJ1-5; TRBD1 aligns across 9 bases. The CDR3 loop spans 16 amino acids. Germline CDR1 is MGHRA and CDR2 is YSYEKL. Trimming at V came to 2 bases and at J to 5 bases, leaving 7 bases not matched to a gene. Here the CDR3 DNA reads TGCGCCAGCAGCCAACCGGGGACAGGGCTAGATCAGCCCCAGCATTTT. Amino acid sequence: CASSQPGTGLDQPQHF.

This clonotype was observed a handful of times. The chain carries TRBV20-1 and TRBJ2-7; TRBD2 aligns across 7 bases. CDR3 length equals 16 residues. V gave up 1 base and J gave up 4 bases; unmatched junction bases: 13. Germline values: CDR1 DFQATT, CDR2 SNEGSKA (reference sequence). CDR3 nucleotides: TGCAGTGCTAGAGTGTCCAGCGGGATCCAGGCGTACGAGCAGTACTTC. Its protein product is CSARVSSGIQAYEQYF.

This clonotype was seen repeatedly, ten times or more. The V gene is TRBV7-8, the J gene TRBJ2-3, with D unclear. The CDR3 is 13 amino acids. The V gene's germline CDR1 is SGHVS and CDR2 FQNEAQ. V was shortened by 2 bases and J by 6 bases, with 9 bases between the two germline ends. The DNA of the CDR3 is TGTGCCAGCAGCTTAAGTAGCTCCGATACGCAGTATTTT. Residues: CASSLSSSDTQYF.

In its sample, this clonotype was seen once. V gene TRBV13 combines with J gene TRBJ2-3; D is possibly TRBD2 (5 bases). Germline values: CDR1 PRHDT, CDR2 FYEKMQ (reference sequence). CDR3 length: 14 residues. Trimming removed 5 bases at V and 2 bases at J, with 11 bases between. The DNA of the CDR3 is TGTGCCAGCAGCCCATGGACTCTCACAGATACGCAGTATTTT. It encodes CASSPWTLTDTQYF.